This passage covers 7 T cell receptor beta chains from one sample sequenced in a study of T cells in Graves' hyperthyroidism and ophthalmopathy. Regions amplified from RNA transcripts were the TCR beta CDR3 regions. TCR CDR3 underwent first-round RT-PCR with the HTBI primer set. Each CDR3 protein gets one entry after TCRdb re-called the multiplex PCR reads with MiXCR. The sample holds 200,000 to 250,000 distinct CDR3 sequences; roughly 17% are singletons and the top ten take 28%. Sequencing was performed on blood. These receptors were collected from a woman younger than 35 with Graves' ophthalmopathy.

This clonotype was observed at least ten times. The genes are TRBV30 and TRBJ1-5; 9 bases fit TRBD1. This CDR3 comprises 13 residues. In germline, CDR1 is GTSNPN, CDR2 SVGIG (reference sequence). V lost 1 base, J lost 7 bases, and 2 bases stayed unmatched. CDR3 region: CAWSETGGQPQHF. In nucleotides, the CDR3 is TGTGCCTGGAGTGAGACAGGGGGACAGCCCCAGCATTTT.

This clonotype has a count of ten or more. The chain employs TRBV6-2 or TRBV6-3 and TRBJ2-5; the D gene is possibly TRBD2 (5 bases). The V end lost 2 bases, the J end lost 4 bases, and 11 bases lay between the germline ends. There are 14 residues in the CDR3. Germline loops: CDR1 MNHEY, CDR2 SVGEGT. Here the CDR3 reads CASSYGGRAETQYF. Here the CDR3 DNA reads TGTGCCAGCAGTTACGGAGGACGGGCAGAGACCCAGTACTTC.

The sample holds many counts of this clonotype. The CDR3 coding sequence is TGTGCCAGCAGTTTTAGCGGGAGGAACACCGGGGAGCTGTTTTTT. Its translation: CASSFSGRNTGELFF. The V gene is TRBV28, the J gene TRBJ2-2, with TRBD2 matching 9 bases. The V segment lost 3 bases and the J segment 1 base; nucleotides outside the gene matches: 0. Germline CDR1 reads MDHEN; CDR2 reads SYDVKM. This CDR3 has 15 residues.

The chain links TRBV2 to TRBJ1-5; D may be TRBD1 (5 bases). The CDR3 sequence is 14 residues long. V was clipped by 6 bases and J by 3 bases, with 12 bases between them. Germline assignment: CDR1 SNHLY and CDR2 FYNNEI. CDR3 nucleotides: TGTGCCAGCAGCGACAAGGACAACAATCAGCCCCAGCATTTT. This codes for CASSDKDNNQPQHF.

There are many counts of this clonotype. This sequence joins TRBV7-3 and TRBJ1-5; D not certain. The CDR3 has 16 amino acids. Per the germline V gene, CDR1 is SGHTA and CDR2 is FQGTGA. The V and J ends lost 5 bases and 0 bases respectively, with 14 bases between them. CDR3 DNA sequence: TGTGCCAGCAGCCTGGCCGGGGAGTATAGCAATCAGCCCCAGCATTTT. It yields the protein CASSLAGEYSNQPQHF.

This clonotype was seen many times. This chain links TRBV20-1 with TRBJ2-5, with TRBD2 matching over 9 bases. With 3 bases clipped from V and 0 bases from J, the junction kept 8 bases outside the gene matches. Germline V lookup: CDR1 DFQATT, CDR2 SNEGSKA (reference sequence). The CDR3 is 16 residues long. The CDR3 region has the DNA TGCAGTGCTAGGCGTAGCGGGAGATCGTACCAAGAGACCCAGTACTTC. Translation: CSARRSGRSYQETQYF.

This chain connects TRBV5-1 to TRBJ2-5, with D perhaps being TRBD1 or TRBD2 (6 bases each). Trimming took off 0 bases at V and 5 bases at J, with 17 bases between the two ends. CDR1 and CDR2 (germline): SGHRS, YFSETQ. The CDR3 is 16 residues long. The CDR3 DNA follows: TGCGCCAGCAGCTTGGCAGCCGGGGGCCTGGGTGAGACCCAGTACTTC. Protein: CASSLAAGGLGETQYF.